This is a list of T cell receptor beta chains from one sample in a study of T cell responses to AZD1222 COVID-19 vaccine. TCRdb's table, derived via immunoSEQ multiplex PCR, lists solely in-frame clones and lacks some. The top ten hold about 6% of the sample, which has roughly 150,000 clones, 80% to 95% seen once. This specimen was peripheral blood, taken 28 days after the second AZD1222 dose. Source of these receptors: an adult who received the AZD1222 COVID-19 vaccine. CDR3s include the opening cysteine and the closing phenylalanine or tryptophan. Fields, in order: J gene, V gene, D gene, CDR3 protein, CDR3 DNA. The D gene is left open where the match is weak.

TRBJ2-7,TRBV11-2,TRBD2,CASSHPPRTSGDSYEQYF,TGTGCCAGCAGCCATCCCCCTCGGACTAGCGGAGACTCCTACGAGCAGTACTTC
TRBJ2-1,TRBV5-1,.,CATGDIYNEQFF,TGCGCCACCGGGGACATTTACAATGAGCAGTTCTTC
TRBJ1-2,TRBV6-2/TRBV6-3,TRBD1,CASSPQEDRRRGYTF,TGTGCCAGCAGCCCCCAGGAGGACAGGCGAAGAGGCTACACCTTC
TRBJ1-1,TRBV18,.,CASSPQVMNTEAFF,TGTGCCAGCTCACCCCAAGTTATGAACACTGAAGCTTTCTTT
TRBJ1-2,TRBV6-6,.,CASSRTGHTYGYTF,TGTGCCAGCAGTCGGACGGGACACACATATGGCTACACCTTC
TRBJ1-5,TRBV9,.,CASSVAVGVLNQPQHF,TGTGCCAGCAGCGTAGCTGTAGGGGTCCTCAATCAGCCCCAGCATTTT
TRBJ2-5,TRBV5-1,.,CASSSEGRVETQYF,TGCGCCAGCAGCTCTGAGGGGCGCGTGGAGACCCAGTACTTC
TRBJ1-2,TRBV6-1,.,CASSSSSAERGYTF,TGTGCCAGCAGTTCGTCCTCTGCGGAACGAGGCTACACCTTC
TRBJ2-2,TRBV27,.,CASRTMLGDTGELFF,TGTGCCAGCAGGACCATGCTTGGGGACACCGGGGAGCTGTTTTTT
TRBJ1-1,TRBV18,.,CASSPDRTNTEAFF,TGTGCCAGCTCACCGGACAGAACGAACACTGAAGCTTTCTTT
TRBJ2-7,TRBV29-1,.,CSVVLSGLFYEQYF,TGCAGCGTTGTCCTTAGCGGTCTATTTTACGAGCAGTACTTC
TRBJ1-6,TRBV7-6,.,CASSLERPKGAYNSPLHF,TGTGCCAGCAGCTTAGAACGACCCAAAGGGGCCTATAATTCACCCCTCCACTTT
TRBJ2-7,TRBV3-1/TRBV3-2,.,CASSQFTDYEQYF,TGTGCCAGCAGCCAATTTACGGACTACGAGCAGTACTTC
TRBJ1-2,TRBV10-2,TRBD1,CASSESGQYISNYGYTF,TGCGCCAGCAGTGAATCGGGACAGTACATTTCTAACTATGGCTACACCTTC
TRBJ2-3,TRBV4-1,.,CASSRGGFGGDTQYF,TGCGCCAGCAGCCGAGGAGGGTTTGGGGGAGATACGCAGTATTTT
TRBJ2-7,TRBV18,.,CASSPILSYEQYF,TGTGCCAGCTCACCAATCCTGAGCTACGAGCAGTACTTC